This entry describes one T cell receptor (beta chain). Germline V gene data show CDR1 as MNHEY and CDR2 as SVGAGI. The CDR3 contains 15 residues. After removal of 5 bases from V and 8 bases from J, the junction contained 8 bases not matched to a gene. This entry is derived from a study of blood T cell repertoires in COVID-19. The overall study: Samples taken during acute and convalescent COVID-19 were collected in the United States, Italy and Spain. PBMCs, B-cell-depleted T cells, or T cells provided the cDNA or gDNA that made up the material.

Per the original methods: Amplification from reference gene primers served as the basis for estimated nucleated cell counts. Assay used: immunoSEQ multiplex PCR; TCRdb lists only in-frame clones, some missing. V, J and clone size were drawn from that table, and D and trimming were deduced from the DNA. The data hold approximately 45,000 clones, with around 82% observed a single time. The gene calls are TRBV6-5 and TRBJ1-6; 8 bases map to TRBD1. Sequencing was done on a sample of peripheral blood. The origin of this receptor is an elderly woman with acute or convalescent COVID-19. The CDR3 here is CASSPRTGRDSPLHF. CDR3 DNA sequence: TGTGCCAGCAGTCCTAGGACAGGGCGAGATTCACCCCTCCACTTT.